Presented here are 9 T cell receptor beta chains from one specimen sequenced in a study of Graves' ophthalmopathy and Graves' hyperthyroidism. Amplification of the TCR beta CDR3 regions used RNA transcripts (as template). HTBI primers primed a first-round RT-PCR, and a second-round multiplex PCR followed. TCRdb called the multiplex PCR reads again in MiXCR, with one record for every CDR3 protein. The sample includes 650,000 to 900,000 distinct CDR3 sequences, 40% seen only once; the top ten take about 40%. The sequenced sample consisted of peripheral blood. The receptors come from an adult man with Graves' ophthalmopathy.

The chain couples TRBV24-1 to TRBJ1-5, with 10 bases fitting TRBD1. This CDR3 has 15 amino acids. V dropped 11 bases and J dropped 5; count of bases not matched to a gene: 11. Germline CDR1 is KGHDR and CDR2 is SFDVKD. The CDR3 coding sequence is TGTGCCAGCAAGTTGACAGGGACAGGGGATCAGCCCCAGCATTTT. Its protein product is CASKLTGTGDQPQHF.

On this clonotype itself: Its ends do not fully match the called genes, so a read error is possible. The chain combines TRBV10-3 with TRBJ2-7; D remains unclear. CDR3 size: 15 residues. Germline V CDR1 and CDR2: ENHRY, SYGVKD. Written as DNA, the CDR3 is TGTGCCAGCAGTTACACCGGGCACGGCTCCTACGAGCAGTACTTC. This translates into CASSYTGHGSYEQYF.

V usage is TRBV5-5 and J usage is TRBJ1-1, with 7 bases lining up with TRBD1. J lost 5 bases, V lost 4 bases, and 5 bases had no gene match. Germline lookup yields CDR1 SGHKS and CDR2 YYEKEE (reference sequence). There are 13 residues in the CDR3. Here the CDR3 reads CASSTGVGTEAFF. For the CDR3, the DNA is TGTGCCAGCAGCACAGGGGTGGGGACTGAAGCTTTCTTT.

This clonotype was recorded at least ten times. V is TRBV29-1 and J is TRBJ1-4, with 10 positions matching TRBD1. V lost 8 bases to trimming and J lost 6 bases; unmatched junction nucleotides: 6. This CDR3 is built from 13 residues. Germline loops: CDR1 SQVTM, CDR2 ANQGSEA. CDR3 loop: CSTTGTGDEKLFF. In DNA form, the CDR3 reads TGCAGCACTACCGGGACAGGGGATGAAAAACTGTTTTTT.

With respect to this clonotype: The junction shows a germline mismatch at one end, possibly a read error. V usage is TRBV25-1 and J usage is TRBJ2-7; 7 positions agree with TRBD1. The CDR3 has 15 residues. CDR1 is MGHDK, CDR2 SYGVNS, per germline. The CDR3 nucleotides read TGCAGCGTTGAAGATCCGACCGGGACAGCTTACGAGCAGTACTTC. This sequence encodes CSVEDPTGTAYEQYF.

This clonotype has a count of ten or more. The chain couples TRBV10-3 to TRBJ2-7, with TRBD1 matching 8 bases. V dropped 3 bases and J dropped 2; count of bases not matched to a gene: 15. Germline V gene data show CDR1 as ENHRY and CDR2 as SYGVKD. The CDR3 length is 18 residues. DNA for the CDR3: TGTGCCATCAGTGAACCGATAAGGACAGGGACGGACGCCTACGAGCAGTACTTC. Its protein is CAISEPIRTGTDAYEQYF.

The chain employs TRBV20-1 and TRBJ1-2; 8 bases agree with TRBD1. This CDR3 has 16 residues. V trimming: 0 bases; J trimming: 0 bases; junction bases outside the gene matches: 6. The V gene's germline CDR1 is DFQATT and CDR2 SNEGSKA (reference sequence). This CDR3 is CSARDLRTGTNYGYTF. CDR3 in DNA: TGCAGTGCTAGAGATCTCCGGACAGGGACTAACTATGGCTACACCTTC.

To note about this clonotype: The junction departs from germline at one end; a sequencing error may be responsible. This chain uses TRBV25-1 with TRBJ1-5; D may be TRBD1 (5 bases). The CDR3 totals 14 residues. Germline V gene sequence: CDR1 MGHDK, CDR2 SYGVNS. CDR3 DNA sequence: TGTGCCAGCAGTGACGGACACATCAATCGGCCCCAGCATTTT. Protein sequence: CASSDGHINRPQHF. The full variable domain, completed using reference TRBV25-1 and TRBJ1-5, is EADIYQTPRYLVIGTGKKITLECSQTMGHDKMYWYQQDPGMELHLIHYSYGVNSTEKGDLSSESTVSRIRTEHFPLTLESARPSHTSQYLCASSDGHINRPQHFGDGTRLSIL.

The chain is built from TRBV11-2 and TRBJ1-4; the D gene is possibly TRBD1 (6 bases). Trimming cost V 0 bases and J 7 bases, with 12 bases left between them. Per the germline V gene, CDR1 is SGHAT and CDR2 is FQNNGV. The CDR3 covers 15 residues. As DNA, the CDR3 is TGTGCCAGCAGCTTAGACAGGGGATCGGCTGAAAAACTGTTTTTT. Its translation: CASSLDRGSAEKLFF.